The table lists the clone carrying this T cell receptor (beta chain) with many counts. Its target is unknown. This entry is derived from a study of regulatory T cells in long-lasting Graves disease. CDR3 length: 15 residues. Trimming removed 2 bases from V and 0 bases from J; junction bases left unmatched: 3. Germline V CDR1 and CDR2: SGHRS, YFSETQ. Time point reported: newly diagnosed GD, antithyroid drugs for less than 3 months. The TCR library was made from RNA that had been extracted from PBMCs in TRIzol. The study, taken as a whole, reports: Persistent disease preferred TRBV28, TRBJ1-2 and TRBJ2-5.

Building the TCR beta libraries relied on iRepertoire HTBI primers, and CDR3 regions underwent Arm-PCR. Each CDR3 protein gets one entry after TCRdb re-called the multiplex PCR reads with MiXCR. The data show under 450,000 distinct CDR3 sequences, about 17% seen once. This sample was also put to use in a study of T cells in Graves' hyperthyroidism and ophthalmopathy. That study reports: Diagnostic assessment was based on clinical symptoms, serum thyroxine and TRAb, thyroid ultrasound and orbital computed tomography.

The V call is TRBV5-1, the J call TRBJ2-7; 9 bases line up with TRBD2. The sequence was collected from a woman aged 18-29 years with Graves disease. Here the sequenced sample was peripheral blood mononuclear cells (PBMCs), taken at new diagnosis, from a patient treated with antithyroid drugs. CDR3 bases: TGCGCCAGCAGCTTTGCAGCGGGGGGCTCCTACGAGCAGTACTTC. Protein: CASSFAAGGSYEQYF. Supplemented by reference TRBV5-1 and TRBJ2-7, the full variable domain reads KAGVTQTPRYLIKTRGQQVTLSCSPISGHRSVSWYQQTPGQGLQFLFEYFSETQRNKGNFPGRFSGRQFSNSRSEMNVSTLELGDSALYLCASSFAAGGSYEQYFGPGTRLTVT.